The 30 T cell receptor beta chains presented below share a single source sample, sequenced in a study of blood T cell repertoires in COVID-19. The table came from immunoSEQ multiplex PCR; TCRdb's copy has only in-frame clones and leaves some out. The data show about 270,000 clones, around 81% seen once. The sequencing input was peripheral blood. These receptors were collected from a woman aged 60 to 75 with active or convalescent COVID-19.

The V and J genes are TRBV3-1 (or the pseudogene TRBV3-2) and TRBJ2-7; 7 bases fit TRBD2. The CDR3 sequence is 17 residues long. J was trimmed by 5 bases and V by 1 base; bases with no gene match: 14. Germline V gene data show CDR1 as LGHDT and CDR2 as YNNKEL (reference sequence). For the CDR3, the DNA is TGTGCCAGCAGCCAAGGCAGTGGTGGGACTACCGTTCACGAGCAGTACTTC. This encodes CASSQGSGGTTVHEQYF.

This chain links TRBV3-1 (or the pseudogene TRBV3-2) with TRBJ2-3; D uncertain. Trimming removed 4 bases from V and 0 bases from J, with 11 bases in between. This CDR3 spans 15 amino acids. Germline CDR1 LGHDT, CDR2 YNNKEL (reference sequence). CDR3 coding DNA: TGTGCCAGCAGCCGGCGTGTCGGGAGCACAGATACGCAGTATTTT. Its protein product is CASSRRVGSTDTQYF.

V usage is TRBV9 and J usage is TRBJ1-1, with no clear D. The germline V gene encodes CDR1 SGDLS and CDR2 YYNGEE. This CDR3 is 14 amino acids long. Trimming took 4 bases from V and 5 from J, leaving 15 bases between them. The CDR3: CASSPRLLQTEAFF. The CDR3 coding sequence is TGTGCCAGCAGCCCCAGACTTCTACAAACTGAAGCTTTCTTT.

The chain has TRBV4-1 and TRBJ1-5; D may be TRBD1 (5 bases). From germline, CDR1 is MGHRA and CDR2 YSYEKL. Deletions cut 0 bases from V and 3 bases from J, with 9 bases between. There are 15 residues in the CDR3. For the CDR3, the DNA is TGCGCCAGCAGCCAAGATCAGGGCTACAATCAGCCCCAGCATTTT. Its protein product is CASSQDQGYNQPQHF.

The chain uses TRBV2 and TRBJ1-5; D is unclear. Germline CDR1 and CDR2: SNHLY and FYNNEI. CDR3 length: 14 amino acids. The ends were cut back, 5 bases at V and 0 bases at J, with 8 bases in the middle. CDR3 coding DNA: TGTGCCAGCAGTACTACTAATAGCAATCAGCCCCAGCATTTT. Its protein is CASSTTNSNQPQHF.

The chain employs TRBV3-1 (or the pseudogene TRBV3-2) and TRBJ2-7, with TRBD2 matching 10 bases. This CDR3 region has 14 residues. V shed 3 bases, J shed 5 bases, and the junction held 4 bases outside the gene matches. Germline V lookup: CDR1 LGHDT, CDR2 YNNKEL (reference sequence). This CDR3 reads CASSHFTSGDEQYF. CDR3 coding DNA: TGTGCCAGCAGCCATTTCACTAGCGGGGACGAGCAGTACTTC.

The chain links TRBV4-2 to TRBJ2-6; D is possibly TRBD1 (6 bases). V dropped 5 bases and J dropped 1 base, with 12 bases sitting between them. CDR1 and CDR2 (germline): LGHNA, YNFKEQ. The CDR3 runs to 16 residues. In nucleotides, the CDR3 is TGTGCCAGCAGCGATGCCCAGGGGTCTGGGGCCAACGTCCTGACTTTC. Its translation is CASSDAQGSGANVLTF.

V and J are TRBV2 and TRBJ2-3; TRBD1 agrees at 7 bases. Germline lookup yields CDR1 SNHLY and CDR2 FYNNEI. After removal of 4 bases from V and 4 bases from J, the junction contained 5 bases not matched to a gene. There are 14 residues in the CDR3. The DNA of the CDR3 is TGTGCCAGCAGTGTTCGGCAGGGGGCAGATACGCAGTATTTT. It specifies CASSVRQGADTQYF.

This chain uses TRBV5-4 with TRBJ2-2; D uncertain. CDR3 length: 15 amino acids. V lost 4 bases and J lost 4, with 14 bases in between. Germline CDR1 and CDR2: SGHNT and YYREEE (reference sequence). CDR3 region: CASSPGIRGTGELFF. CDR3 sequence (DNA): TGTGCCAGCAGCCCAGGTATACGTGGCACCGGGGAGCTGTTTTTT.

The rearrangement joins TRBV7-7 to TRBJ2-7; D is possibly TRBD1 (6 bases). Trimming removed 1 base from V and 0 bases from J, with 13 bases in between. This CDR3 contains 16 residues. Germline-derived CDR1 and CDR2 are SSHAT and FNYEAQ (reference sequence). CDR3 nucleotide sequence: TGTGCCAGCAGCTTAGGTCCCATGGGGGCCTCCTACGAGCAGTACTTC. It yields the protein CASSLGPMGASYEQYF.

The chain uses TRBV13 and TRBJ1-3, with 8 positions matching TRBD1. Germline assignment: CDR1 PRHDT and CDR2 FYEKMQ (reference sequence). V lost 5 bases to trimming and J lost 3 bases; unmatched junction nucleotides: 12. The CDR3 consists of 17 residues. This CDR3 is CASSPDRGSVGGNTIYF. The DNA for the CDR3 is TGTGCCAGCAGCCCCGACAGGGGATCAGTCGGTGGAAACACCATATATTTT.

The V and J genes are TRBV5-6 and TRBJ1-1; D uncertain. CDR1 is SGHDT, CDR2 YYEEEE, per germline. Trimming shortened V by 0 bases and J by 6 bases, and 12 bases separated the two germline ends. This CDR3 has 14 residues. Here the CDR3 reads CASSLVRSVAEAFF. For the CDR3, the DNA is TGTGCCAGCAGCTTGGTCCGTTCGGTTGCTGAAGCTTTCTTT. The full variable domain, rest sourced from reference TRBV5-6 and TRBJ1-1, is DAGVTQSPTHLIKTRGQQVTLRCSPKSGHDTVSWYQQALGQGPQFIFQYYEEEERQRGNFPDRFSGHQFPNYSSELNVNALLLGDSALYLCASSLVRSVAEAFFGQGTRLTVV.

The genes are TRBV2 and TRBJ2-3, with 13 nucleotides matching TRBD2. Unmatched junction bases numbered 4, after V lost 7 bases and J lost 6 bases. Germline-derived CDR1 and CDR2 are SNHLY and FYNNEI. The CDR3 runs 14 residues. CDR3 in DNA: TGTGCCAGCAACGGACTAGCGGGGGCGGATACGCAGTATTTT. It codes for CASNGLAGADTQYF.

The chain links TRBV19 to TRBJ1-1; D gene ambiguous. The CDR3 runs 14 residues. With 1 base removed from V and 3 bases from J, the gap between germline ends came to 9 bases. Germline CDR1 LNHDA, CDR2 SQIVND (reference sequence). The CDR3 reads CASSIGQSYTEAFF. CDR3 DNA: TGTGCCAGTAGTATAGGGCAGTCTTACACTGAAGCTTTCTTT.

This clone was detected only once. The chain recombines TRBV5-5 with TRBJ1-4; TRBD1 aligns across 9 bases. V lost 0 bases, J lost 0 bases, and 0 bases stayed unmatched. This CDR3 region has 16 residues. Germline V gives CDR1 SGHKS, CDR2 YYEKEE (reference sequence). The CDR3 DNA is TGTGCCAGCAGCTTGGGACAGGGGGCAACTAATGAAAAACTGTTTTTT. Protein product: CASSLGQGATNEKLFF. Full variable domain (outside the CDR3, taken from reference TRBV5-5 and TRBJ1-4): DAGVTQSPTHLIKTRGQQVTLRCSPISGHKSVSWYQQVLGQGPQFIFQYYEKEERGRGNFPDRFSARQFPNYSSELNVNALLLGDSALYLCASSLGQGATNEKLFFGSGTQLSVL.

The chain couples TRBV18 to TRBJ2-3, with 7 bases aligning to TRBD2. Germline loops: CDR1 KGHSH, CDR2 LQKENI. The CDR3 loop spans 15 amino acids. The trim removed 2 bases at V and 3 bases at J, leaving 5 bases unmatched. The CDR3 is CASSPTWTRTDTQYF. The CDR3 DNA follows: TGTGCCAGCTCACCAACCTGGACTAGAACAGATACGCAGTATTTT.

The gene calls are TRBV3-1 (or the pseudogene TRBV3-2) and TRBJ2-7, with no clear D. Between the trimmed V and J ends, which lost 1 base and 5 bases, there was a span of 9 bases. From germline, CDR1 is LGHDT and CDR2 YNNKEL (reference sequence). The CDR3 contains 13 residues. The CDR3 here is CASSQAGSNEQYF. In DNA form, the CDR3 reads TGTGCCAGCAGCCAAGCAGGTTCCAACGAGCAGTACTTC.

The chain recombines TRBV5-1 with TRBJ2-1; 9 bases line up with TRBD1. This CDR3 region has 15 residues. Germline trimming cut 2 bases from V and 9 bases from J; bases unmatched to any gene: 9. Germline loops: CDR1 SGHRS, CDR2 YFSETQ. Here the CDR3 reads CASSLQGAKLGEQFF. For the CDR3, the DNA is TGCGCCAGCAGCTTACAGGGGGCGAAGCTGGGTGAGCAGTTCTTC.

The chain has TRBV7-3 and TRBJ2-2; D possibly corresponds to TRBD2 (5 bases). The CDR3 is 14 amino acids. Germline V lookup: CDR1 SGHTA, CDR2 FQGTGA. The ends were cut back, 2 bases at V and 5 bases at J, with 9 bases in the middle. This chain's CDR3 is CASSLARGTGELFF. The CDR3 coding sequence is TGTGCCAGCAGCTTAGCGCGAGGGACCGGGGAGCTGTTTTTT.

The count of this clone is one. This chain connects TRBV27 to TRBJ1-2; 8 nucleotides agree with TRBD1. There are 13 residues in the CDR3. V lost 10 bases, J lost 4 bases, and 8 bases stayed unmatched. Germline CDR1 is MNHEY and CDR2 is SMNVEV (reference sequence). The CDR3 nucleotides read TGTGCCACCCAGGGGGCGCAGGGCTATGGCTACACCTTC. It codes for CATQGAQGYGYTF.

The CDR3 spells CASSLNPGYNEQFF. The CDR3 nucleotides are TGTGCCAGCAGCTTAAACCCCGGTTACAATGAGCAGTTCTTC. The chain has TRBV7-3 and TRBJ2-1; D not resolved. CDR1 is SGHTA, CDR2 FQGTGA, per germline. The CDR3 is made up of 14 amino acids. Trimming left V 1 base short and J 4 bases short, with 8 bases between.

This CDR3 is CASHPRRATEAFF. The CDR3 region has the DNA TGTGCCAGCCATCCTCGGAGAGCCACTGAAGCTTTCTTT. The gene calls are TRBV12-3 or TRBV12-4 and TRBJ1-1; no clear D. The V and J ends lost 8 bases and 4 bases respectively, with 14 bases between them. CDR3 size: 13 residues.

This chain connects TRBV13 to TRBJ2-7, with TRBD1 matching over 8 bases. CDR3 length: 15 residues. Germline-derived CDR1 and CDR2 are PRHDT and FYEKMQ (reference sequence). With 4 bases clipped from V and 6 bases from J, the junction kept 11 bases outside the gene matches. Here the CDR3 reads CASSSSGTGRSEQYF. Written as DNA, the CDR3 is TGTGCCAGCAGCTCCTCCGGGACAGGTCGTTCCGAGCAGTACTTC.

V usage is TRBV19 and J usage is TRBJ1-3, with D perhaps matching TRBD1 (5 bases). Germline V CDR1 and CDR2: LNHDA, SQIVND (reference sequence). Trimming removed 5 bases at V and 4 bases at J, with 18 bases between. The CDR3 covers 16 residues. The chain's CDR3 is CASSPRGFTTGNTIYF. The CDR3 nucleotides read TGTGCCAGTAGTCCCCGGGGGTTCACCACGGGAAACACCATATATTTT.

Remarks on this clone: Other DNA sequences in the sample encode the same CDR3. The genes are TRBV12-3 or TRBV12-4 and TRBJ2-5, with D maybe TRBD1 (6 bases). CDR3 length: 13 residues. V shed 5 bases and J shed 2 bases, with 9 bases lying between them. As DNA, the CDR3 is TGTGCCAGCAGTCTTGGACAGCAAGAGACCCAGTACTTC. It specifies CASSLGQQETQYF.

The chain carries TRBV5-1 and TRBJ1-4; no reliable D call. Germline assignment: CDR1 SGHRS and CDR2 YFSETQ. Trimming left V 2 bases short and J 1 base short, with 6 bases between. The CDR3 contains 14 residues. The CDR3 loop reads CASSFEGTNEKLFF. The CDR3 DNA reads as TGCGCCAGCAGCTTTGAGGGAACTAATGAAAAACTGTTTTTT. The variable domain in full, completed from reference TRBV5-1 and TRBJ1-4, reads KAGVTQTPRYLIKTRGQQVTLSCSPISGHRSVSWYQQTPGQGLQFLFEYFSETQRNKGNFPGRFSGRQFSNSRSEMNVSTLELGDSALYLCASSFEGTNEKLFFGSGTQLSVL.

The rearrangement uses TRBV2 and TRBJ2-2, with TRBD1 identical over 9 bases. Per germline, CDR1 SNHLY and CDR2 FYNNEI. This CDR3 has 15 amino acids. Trimming removed 6 bases from V and 7 bases from J; junction bases left unmatched: 9. The CDR3 reads CASRSGQGNSGELFF. Written as DNA, the CDR3 is TGTGCCAGCAGGAGCGGACAGGGGAATAGCGGGGAGCTGTTTTTT.

This clone has more than one count but fewer than ten. The J gene is TRBJ1-2, the V gene TRBV2; tentative D call: TRBD1 (5 bases). V was pared by 1 base and J by 6 bases, with 12 bases between. Germline CDR1 and CDR2: SNHLY and FYNNEI. The CDR3 spans 14 residues. The CDR3 spells CASSEGWGVNGYTF. The CDR3 nucleotides are TGTGCCAGCAGTGAAGGATGGGGGGTTAATGGCTACACCTTC.

CDR3: CASSPRDRVTDTQYF. In DNA form, the CDR3 reads TGTGCCAGCTCCCCCCGGGACAGGGTGACAGATACGCAGTATTTT. This rearrangement joins TRBV18 to TRBJ2-3; 9 nucleotides line up with TRBD1. The CDR3 has 15 amino acids. J was trimmed by 3 bases and V by 6 bases; bases with no gene match: 7. Germline V gene data show CDR1 as KGHSH and CDR2 as LQKENI.

The rearrangement joins TRBV21-1 to TRBJ1-5. TRBV21-1 is flagged as a pseudogene. This CDR3 is 16 amino acids long. CDR3 sequence reads: CASSKGPGQGGQPQHF. The CDR3 DNA reads as TGTGCCAGCAGCAAAGGGCCCGGGCAGGGAGGTCAGCCCCAGCATTTT.